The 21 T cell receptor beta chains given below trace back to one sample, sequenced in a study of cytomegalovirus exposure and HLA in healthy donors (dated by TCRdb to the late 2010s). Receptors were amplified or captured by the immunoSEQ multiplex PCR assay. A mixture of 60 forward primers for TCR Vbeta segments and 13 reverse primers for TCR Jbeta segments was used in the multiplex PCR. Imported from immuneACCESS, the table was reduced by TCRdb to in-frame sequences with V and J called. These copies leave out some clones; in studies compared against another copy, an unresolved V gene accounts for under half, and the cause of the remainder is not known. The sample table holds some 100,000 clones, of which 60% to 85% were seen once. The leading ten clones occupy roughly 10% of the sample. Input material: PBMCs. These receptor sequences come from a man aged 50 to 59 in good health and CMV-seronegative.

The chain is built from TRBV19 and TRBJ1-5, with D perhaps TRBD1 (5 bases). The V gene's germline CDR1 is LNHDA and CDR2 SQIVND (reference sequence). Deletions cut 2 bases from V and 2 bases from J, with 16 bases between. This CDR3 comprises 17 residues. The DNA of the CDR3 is TGTGCCAGTAGTATACCACCTCGGAGGGGTGGCAATCAGCCCCAGCATTTT. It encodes CASSIPPRRGGNQPQHF.

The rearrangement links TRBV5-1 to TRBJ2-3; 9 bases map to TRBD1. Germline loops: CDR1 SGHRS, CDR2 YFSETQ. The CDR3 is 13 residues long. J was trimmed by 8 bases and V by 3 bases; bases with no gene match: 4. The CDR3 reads CASSWTGAGTQYF. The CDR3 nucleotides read TGCGCCAGCAGCTGGACAGGGGCGGGTACGCAGTATTTT.

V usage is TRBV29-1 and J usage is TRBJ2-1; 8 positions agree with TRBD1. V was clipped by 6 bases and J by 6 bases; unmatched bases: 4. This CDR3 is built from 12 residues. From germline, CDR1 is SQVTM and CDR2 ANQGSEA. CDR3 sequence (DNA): TGCAGCGTATTGGGACAGGCCAATGAGCAGTTCTTC. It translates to CSVLGQANEQFF.

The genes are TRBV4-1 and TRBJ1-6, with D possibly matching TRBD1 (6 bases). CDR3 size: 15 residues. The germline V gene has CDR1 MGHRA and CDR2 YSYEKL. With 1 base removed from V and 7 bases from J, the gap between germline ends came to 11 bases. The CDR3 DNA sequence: TGCGCCAGCAGCCAAGGGGACAACTTAAATTCACCCCTCCACTTT. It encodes CASSQGDNLNSPLHF.

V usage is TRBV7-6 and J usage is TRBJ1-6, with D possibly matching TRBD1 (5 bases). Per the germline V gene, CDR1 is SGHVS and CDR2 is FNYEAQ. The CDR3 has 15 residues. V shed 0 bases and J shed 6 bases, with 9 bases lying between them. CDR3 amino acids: CASSLAQGRNSPLHF. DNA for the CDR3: TGTGCCAGCAGCTTAGCGCAGGGTCGTAATTCACCCCTCCACTTT. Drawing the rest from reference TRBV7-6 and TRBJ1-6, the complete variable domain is GAGVSQSPRYKVTKRGQDVALRCDPISGHVSLYWYRQALGQGPEFLTYFNYEAQQDKSGLPNDRFSAERPEGSISTLTIQRTEQRDSAMYRCASSLAQGRNSPLHFGNGTRLTVT.

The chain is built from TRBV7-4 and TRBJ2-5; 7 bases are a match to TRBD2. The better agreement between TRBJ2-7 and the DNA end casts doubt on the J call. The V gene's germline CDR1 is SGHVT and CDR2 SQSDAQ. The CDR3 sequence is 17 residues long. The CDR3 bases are TGTGCCAGCAGCTGGGGGGGTATCGGGACGCATTCCTACGAGCAGTACTTC. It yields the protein CASSWGGIGTHSYEQYF.

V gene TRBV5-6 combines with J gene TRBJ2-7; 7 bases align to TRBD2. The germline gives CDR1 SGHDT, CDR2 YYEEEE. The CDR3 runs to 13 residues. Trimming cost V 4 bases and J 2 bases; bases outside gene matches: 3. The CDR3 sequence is CASSGGETYEQYF. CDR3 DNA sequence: TGTGCCAGCAGCGGGGGGGAAACCTACGAGCAGTACTTC.

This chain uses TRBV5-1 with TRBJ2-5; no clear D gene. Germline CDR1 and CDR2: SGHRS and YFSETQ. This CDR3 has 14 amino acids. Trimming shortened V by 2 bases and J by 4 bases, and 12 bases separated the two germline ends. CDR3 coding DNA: TGCGCCAGCAGCTTAGGCCGGGTCTCAGAGACCCAGTACTTC. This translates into CASSLGRVSETQYF.

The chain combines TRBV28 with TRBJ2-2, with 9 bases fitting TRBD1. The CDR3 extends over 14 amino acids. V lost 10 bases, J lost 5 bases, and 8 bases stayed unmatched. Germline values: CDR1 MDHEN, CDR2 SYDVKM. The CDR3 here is CATRGTGRTGELFF. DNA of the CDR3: TGTGCCACCCGGGGGACAGGGCGAACCGGGGAGCTGTTTTTT.

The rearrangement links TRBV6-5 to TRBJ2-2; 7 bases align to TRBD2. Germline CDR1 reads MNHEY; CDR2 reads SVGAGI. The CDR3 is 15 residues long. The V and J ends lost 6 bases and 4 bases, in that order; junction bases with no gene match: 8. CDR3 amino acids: CASSRWGLSTGELFF. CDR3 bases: TGTGCCAGCAGCCGATGGGGACTATCCACCGGGGAGCTGTTTTTT.

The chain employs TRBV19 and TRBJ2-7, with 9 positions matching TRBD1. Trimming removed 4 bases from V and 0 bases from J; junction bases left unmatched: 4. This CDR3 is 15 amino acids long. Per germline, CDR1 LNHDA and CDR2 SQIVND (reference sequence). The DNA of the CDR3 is TGTGCCAGTAGTACCGGGACAGGGAGCTCCTACGAGCAGTACTTC. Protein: CASSTGTGSSYEQYF.

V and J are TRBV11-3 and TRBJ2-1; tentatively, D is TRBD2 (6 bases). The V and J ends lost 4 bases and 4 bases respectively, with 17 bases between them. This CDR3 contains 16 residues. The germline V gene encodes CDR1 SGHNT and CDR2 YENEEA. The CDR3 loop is CASSYGPAGGYNEQFF. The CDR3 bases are TGTGCCAGCAGCTACGGGCCGGCTGGGGGGTACAATGAGCAGTTCTTC.

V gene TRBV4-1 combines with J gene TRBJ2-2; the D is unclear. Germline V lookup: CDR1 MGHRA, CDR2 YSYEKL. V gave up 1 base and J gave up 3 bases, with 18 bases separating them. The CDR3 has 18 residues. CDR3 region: CASSQVGRNSQDTGELFF. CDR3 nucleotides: TGCGCCAGCAGCCAAGTAGGTCGAAACAGCCAGGACACCGGGGAGCTGTTTTTT.

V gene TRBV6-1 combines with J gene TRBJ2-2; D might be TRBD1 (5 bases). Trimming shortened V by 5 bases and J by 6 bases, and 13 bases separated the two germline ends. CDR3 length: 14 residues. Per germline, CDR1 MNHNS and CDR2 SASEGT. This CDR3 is CASSLQGRAGELFF. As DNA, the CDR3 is TGTGCCAGCAGTCTCCAGGGAAGAGCCGGGGAGCTGTTTTTT.

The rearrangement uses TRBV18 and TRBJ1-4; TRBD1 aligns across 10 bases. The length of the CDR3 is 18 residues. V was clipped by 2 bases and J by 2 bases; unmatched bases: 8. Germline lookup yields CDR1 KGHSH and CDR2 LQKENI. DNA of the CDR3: TGTGCCAGCTCACCAAAAACCCCGGGACAGGGGACTAATGAAAAACTGTTTTTT. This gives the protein CASSPKTPGQGTNEKLFF.

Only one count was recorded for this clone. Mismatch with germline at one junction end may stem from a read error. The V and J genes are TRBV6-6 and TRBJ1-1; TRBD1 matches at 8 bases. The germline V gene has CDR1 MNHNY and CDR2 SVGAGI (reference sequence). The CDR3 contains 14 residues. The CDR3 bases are TGTGCCGGCAGTTATGGGCAGGGGGCCCCTGAAGCTTTCTTT. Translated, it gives CAGSYGQGAPEAFF.

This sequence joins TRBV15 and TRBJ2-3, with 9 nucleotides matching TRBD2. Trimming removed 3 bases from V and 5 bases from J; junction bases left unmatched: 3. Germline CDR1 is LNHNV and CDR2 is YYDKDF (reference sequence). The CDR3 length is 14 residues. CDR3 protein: CATSRRREGDTQYF. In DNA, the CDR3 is TGTGCCACCAGCAGGCGGCGGGAGGGAGATACGCAGTATTTT.

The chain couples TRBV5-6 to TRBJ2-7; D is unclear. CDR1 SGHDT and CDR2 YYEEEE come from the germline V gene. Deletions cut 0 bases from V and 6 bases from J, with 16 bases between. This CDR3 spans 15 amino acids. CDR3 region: CASSLGSAALREQYF. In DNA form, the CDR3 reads TGTGCCAGCAGCTTGGGGAGTGCTGCCCTGCGCGAGCAGTACTTC.

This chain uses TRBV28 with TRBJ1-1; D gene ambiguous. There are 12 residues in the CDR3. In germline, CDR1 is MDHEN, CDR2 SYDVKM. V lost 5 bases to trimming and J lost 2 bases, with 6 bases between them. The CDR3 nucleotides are TGTGCCAGCAGTACAGCTAACACTGAAGCTTTCTTT. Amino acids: CASSTANTEAFF.

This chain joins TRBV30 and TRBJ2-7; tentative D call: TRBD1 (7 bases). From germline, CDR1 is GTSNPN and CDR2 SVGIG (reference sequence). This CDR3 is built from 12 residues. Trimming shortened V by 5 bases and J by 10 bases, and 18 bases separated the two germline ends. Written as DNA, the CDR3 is TGTGCCTGGCGGAGGGGGCCAAGTGTTCAGTACTTC. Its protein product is CAWRRGPSVQYF.

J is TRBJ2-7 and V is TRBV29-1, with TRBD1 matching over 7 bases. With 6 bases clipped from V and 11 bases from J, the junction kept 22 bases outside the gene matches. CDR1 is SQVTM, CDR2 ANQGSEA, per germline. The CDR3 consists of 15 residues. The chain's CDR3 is CSVSPGDSVRGREYF. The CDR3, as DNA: TGCAGCGTATCCCCTGGGGACAGCGTAAGGGGTAGGGAGTACTTC.